The 8 T cell receptor beta chains below were found in one sample sequenced in a study of blood T cells in healthy people across ages. The second PCR ran roughly 7 to 11 cycles with a sample-barcoded 5' primer and J-beta primers. MiXCR, run by TCRdb on the 5' RACE reads, gives a single entry per CDR3 protein. Here the sample spans 1.5 million or so distinct CDR3 sequences, around two fifths being singletons. Input material: blood. The receptors stem from a woman younger than 30 in good health.

The J gene is TRBJ2-7, the V gene TRBV11-2, with TRBD2 identical over 10 bases. The V gene end was trimmed by 7 bases and the J gene end by 2 bases; junction bases not matched to a gene: 11. The germline V gene has CDR1 SGHAT and CDR2 FQNNGV. The CDR3 has 16 residues. Written as DNA, the CDR3 is TGTGCCAGCACCCGGACTAGCGGAGGGCTTACCTACGAGCAGTACTTC. Translating gives CASTRTSGGLTYEQYF.

The chain has TRBV6-2 or TRBV6-3 and TRBJ2-1; D uncertain. Trimming removed 4 bases at V and 5 bases at J, with 9 bases between. CDR1 is MNHEY, CDR2 SVGEGT, per germline. This CDR3 spans 13 amino acids. CDR3 region: CASSLDGNNEQFF. In DNA form, the CDR3 reads TGTGCCAGCAGTTTGGACGGAAACAATGAGCAGTTCTTC.

This chain connects TRBV20-1 to TRBJ1-5, with no clear D. This CDR3 contains 14 residues. Per the germline V gene, CDR1 is DFQATT and CDR2 is SNEGSKA (reference sequence). The V and J ends lost 8 bases and 0 bases respectively, with 14 bases between them. CDR3 sequence: CSTHQDFSNQPQHF. The CDR3 region has the DNA TGCAGTACCCACCAGGATTTTAGCAATCAGCCCCAGCATTTT.

This clonotype was detected a few times. This sequence joins TRBV27 and TRBJ1-2, with D unclear. This CDR3 spans 17 amino acids. Looked up from germline, CDR1 is MNHEY and CDR2 is SMNVEV (reference sequence). Trimming removed 5 bases from V and 4 bases from J, with 23 bases in between. CDR3 DNA: TGTGCCAGCAGTCCTCTCCCGGGAAACTCGCGCCTCTATGGCTACACCTTC. It yields the protein CASSPLPGNSRLYGYTF.

V is TRBV29-1 and J is TRBJ2-1, with D hard to call. The CDR3 extends over 12 amino acids. Trimming took off 1 base at V and 8 bases at J, with 9 bases between the two ends. Per the germline V gene, CDR1 is SQVTM and CDR2 is ANQGSEA. CDR3 in amino acids: CSVEALRDEQFF. The CDR3 nucleotides read TGCAGCGTTGAAGCCCTCCGAGATGAGCAGTTCTTC.

The CDR3 loop is CSARDRLSPLHF. CDR3 in DNA: TGCAGTGCTAGAGATCGGCTTTCACCCCTCCACTTT. This chain uses TRBV20-1 with TRBJ1-6; unclear D gene. Trimming removed 0 bases at V and 9 bases at J, with 6 bases between. CDR1 DFQATT and CDR2 SNEGSKA come from the germline V gene (reference sequence). This CDR3 is built from 12 residues.

This clonotype has at least ten counts. J is TRBJ2-1 and V is TRBV12-3 or TRBV12-4; D gene uncertain. The CDR3 totals 14 residues. The V end lost 4 bases, the J end lost 5 bases, and 12 bases lay between the germline ends. CDR3 protein: CASSSLRGDNEQFF. The DNA of the CDR3 is TGTGCCAGCAGTTCCCTCCGTGGCGACAATGAGCAGTTCTTC.

This clonotype was counted a few times. The chain couples TRBV6-2 or TRBV6-3 to TRBJ1-2, with D uncertain. Germline V gene data show CDR1 as MNHEY and CDR2 as SVGEGT. Trimming shortened V by 5 bases and J by 5 bases, and 12 bases separated the two germline ends. CDR3 length: 13 residues. The CDR3 loop reads CASSDRQQYGYTF. CDR3 coding DNA: TGTGCCAGCAGTGACCGGCAGCAATATGGCTACACCTTC.